Reported below is one TCR beta chain. Its cognate antigen is unknown. Some clones are missing from TCRdb's copy, which holds only in-frame ones; the method was immunoSEQ multiplex PCR. This repertoire shows about 56,000 clones, approximately 75% found once; its top ten account for 5.3%. CDR1 is LNHDA and CDR2 is SQIVND in the germline V gene (reference sequence). Between the trimmed V and J ends, which lost 6 bases and 10 bases, there was a span of 10 bases. The CDR3 covers 11 residues. This record comes from a study of a mutant IDH1 vaccine in newly diagnosed glioma. Specified time point: week 47, end of study. The vaccine gave 300 ug of a 20-mer mutant IDH1 peptide subcutaneously per dose. Patients were given eight vaccinations, scheduled in weeks 1, 3, 5, 7, 11, 15, 19 and 23.

The source of this sequence is a man in his forties or fifties with glioma. The sample in question was PBMCs, obtained from a glioma patient whose treatment included an IDH1 peptide vaccine. V usage is TRBV19 and J usage is TRBJ2-1; either TRBD1 or TRBD2 may supply D (5 bases each). The chain's CDR3 is CASRLGDEQFF. The DNA of the CDR3 is TGTGCCAGTAGGTTAGGGGACGAGCAGTTCTTC.